These 2 T cell receptor beta chains were sequenced from one sample in a study of blood T cell dynamics during melanoma immunotherapy. The time point was: week 3, after first cycle of checkpoint inhibitor. The repertoire was sequenced with immunoSEQ multiplex PCR; TCRdb's copy has only in-frame clones and lacks some. The data hold 8,800 or so clones, with about 85% observed a single time. Material: blood, obtained from a patient treated with checkpoint blockade. The receptors were sampled from a human donor with melanoma.

This chain uses TRBV29-1 with TRBJ2-2, with 8 bases fitting TRBD2. Per the germline V gene, CDR1 is SQVTM and CDR2 is ANQGSEA. The junction had 7 bases not matched to a gene; V was cut back by 6 bases and J by 4 bases. This CDR3 has 14 amino acids. The CDR3 DNA reads TGCAGCGTATTAGCGGGGCGGTTCACCGGGGAGCTGTTTTTT. Translated, it gives CSVLAGRFTGELFF.

This sequence joins TRBV29-1 and TRBJ2-3; possible D gene TRBD2, 6 bases. This CDR3 contains 13 residues. Trimming removed 6 bases at V and 4 bases at J, with 14 bases between. Germline CDR1 and CDR2: SQVTM and ANQGSEA. For the CDR3, the DNA is TGCAGCGTACAATCTAGCGCCGCAGATACGCAGTATTTT. Its protein product is CSVQSSAADTQYF.